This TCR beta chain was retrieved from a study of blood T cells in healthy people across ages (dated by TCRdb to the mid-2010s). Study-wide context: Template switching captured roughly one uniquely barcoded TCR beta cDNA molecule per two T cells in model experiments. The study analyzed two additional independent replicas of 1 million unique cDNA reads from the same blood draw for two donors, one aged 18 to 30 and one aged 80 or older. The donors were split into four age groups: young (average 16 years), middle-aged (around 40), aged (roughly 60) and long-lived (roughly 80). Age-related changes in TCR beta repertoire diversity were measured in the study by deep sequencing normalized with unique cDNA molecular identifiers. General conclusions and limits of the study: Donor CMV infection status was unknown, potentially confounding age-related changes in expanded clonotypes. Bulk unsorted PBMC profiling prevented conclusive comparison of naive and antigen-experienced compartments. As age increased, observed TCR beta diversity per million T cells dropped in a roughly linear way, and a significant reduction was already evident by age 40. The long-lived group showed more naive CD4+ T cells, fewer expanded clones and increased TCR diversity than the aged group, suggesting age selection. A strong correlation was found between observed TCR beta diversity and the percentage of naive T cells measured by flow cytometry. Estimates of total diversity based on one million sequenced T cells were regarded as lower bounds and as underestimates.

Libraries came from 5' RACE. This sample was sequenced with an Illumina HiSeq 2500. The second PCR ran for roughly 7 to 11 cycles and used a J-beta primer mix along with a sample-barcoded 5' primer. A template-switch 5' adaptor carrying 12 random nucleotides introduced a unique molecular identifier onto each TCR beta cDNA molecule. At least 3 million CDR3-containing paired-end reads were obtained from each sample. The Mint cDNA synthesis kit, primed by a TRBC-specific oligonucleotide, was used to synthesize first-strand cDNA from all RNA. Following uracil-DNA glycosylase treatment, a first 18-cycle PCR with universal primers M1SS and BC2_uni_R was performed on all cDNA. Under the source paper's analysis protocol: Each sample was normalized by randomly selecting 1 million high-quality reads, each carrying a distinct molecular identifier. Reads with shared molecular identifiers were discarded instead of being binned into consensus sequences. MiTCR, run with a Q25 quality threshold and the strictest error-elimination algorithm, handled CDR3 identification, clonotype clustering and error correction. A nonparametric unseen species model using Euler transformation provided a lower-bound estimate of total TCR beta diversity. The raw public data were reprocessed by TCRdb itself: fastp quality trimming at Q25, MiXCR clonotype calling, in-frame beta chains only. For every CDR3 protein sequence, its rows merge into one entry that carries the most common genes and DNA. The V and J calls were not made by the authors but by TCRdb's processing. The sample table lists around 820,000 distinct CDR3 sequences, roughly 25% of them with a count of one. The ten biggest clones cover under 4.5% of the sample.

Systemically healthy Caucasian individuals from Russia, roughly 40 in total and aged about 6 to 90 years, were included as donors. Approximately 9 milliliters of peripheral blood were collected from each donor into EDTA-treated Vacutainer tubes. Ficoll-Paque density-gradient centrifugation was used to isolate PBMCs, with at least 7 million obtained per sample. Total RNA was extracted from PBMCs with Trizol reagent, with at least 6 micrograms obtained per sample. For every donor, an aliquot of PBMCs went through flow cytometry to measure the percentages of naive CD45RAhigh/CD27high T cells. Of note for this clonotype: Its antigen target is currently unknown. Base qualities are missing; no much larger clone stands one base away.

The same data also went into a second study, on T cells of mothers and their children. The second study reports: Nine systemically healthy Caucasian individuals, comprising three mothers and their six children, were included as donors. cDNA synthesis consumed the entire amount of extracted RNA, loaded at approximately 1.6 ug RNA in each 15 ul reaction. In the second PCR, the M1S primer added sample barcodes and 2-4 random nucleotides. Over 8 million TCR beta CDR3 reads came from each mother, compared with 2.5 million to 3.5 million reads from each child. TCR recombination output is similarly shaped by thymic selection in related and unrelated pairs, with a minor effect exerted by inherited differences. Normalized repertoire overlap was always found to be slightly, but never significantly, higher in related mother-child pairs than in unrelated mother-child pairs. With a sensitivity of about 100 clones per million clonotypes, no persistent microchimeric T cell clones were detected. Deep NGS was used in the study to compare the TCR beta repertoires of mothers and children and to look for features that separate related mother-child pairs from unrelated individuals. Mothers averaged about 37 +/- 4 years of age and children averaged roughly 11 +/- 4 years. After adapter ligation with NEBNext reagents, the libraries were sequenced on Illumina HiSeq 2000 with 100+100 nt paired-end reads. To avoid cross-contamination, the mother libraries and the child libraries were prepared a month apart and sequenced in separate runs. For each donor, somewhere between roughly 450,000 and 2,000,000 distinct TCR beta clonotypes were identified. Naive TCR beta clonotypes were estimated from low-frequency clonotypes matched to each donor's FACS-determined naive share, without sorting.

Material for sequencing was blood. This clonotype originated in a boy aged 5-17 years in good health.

The CDR3 amino acid sequence is: CSVESSGGVAYNEQFF. The DNA reads as follows: TGCAGCGTTGAATCTAGCGGGGGGGTAGCCTACAATGAGCAGTTCTTC. The chain is made from TRBV29-1 and TRBJ2-1, with 12 central nucleotides matching TRBD2. Compared with germline, V lacks 2 bases and J lacks 2 bases; bases without a gene match: 4. The CDR3 runs 16 amino acids, cysteine and phenylalanine included. The read is trimmed to its CDR3 DNA, 48 bases read in frame from base 1. Per the germline V gene, SQVTM is the CDR1 and ANQGSEA is the CDR2.